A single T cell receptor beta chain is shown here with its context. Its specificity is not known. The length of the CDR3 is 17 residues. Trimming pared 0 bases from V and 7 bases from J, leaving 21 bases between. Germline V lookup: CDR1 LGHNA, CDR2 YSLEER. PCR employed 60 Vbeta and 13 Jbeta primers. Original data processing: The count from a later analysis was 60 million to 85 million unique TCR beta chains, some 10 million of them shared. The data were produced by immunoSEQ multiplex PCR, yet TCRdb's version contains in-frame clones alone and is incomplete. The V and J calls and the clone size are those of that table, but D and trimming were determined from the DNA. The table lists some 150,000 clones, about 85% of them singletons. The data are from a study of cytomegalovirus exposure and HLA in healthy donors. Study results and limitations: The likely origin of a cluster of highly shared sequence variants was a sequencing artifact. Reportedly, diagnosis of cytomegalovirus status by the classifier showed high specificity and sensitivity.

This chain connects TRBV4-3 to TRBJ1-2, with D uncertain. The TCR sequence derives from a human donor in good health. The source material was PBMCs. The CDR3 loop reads CASSQDVRRIVLPGYTF. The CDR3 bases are TGCGCCAGCAGCCAAGATGTGCGCCGGATAGTACTACCTGGCTACACCTTC.